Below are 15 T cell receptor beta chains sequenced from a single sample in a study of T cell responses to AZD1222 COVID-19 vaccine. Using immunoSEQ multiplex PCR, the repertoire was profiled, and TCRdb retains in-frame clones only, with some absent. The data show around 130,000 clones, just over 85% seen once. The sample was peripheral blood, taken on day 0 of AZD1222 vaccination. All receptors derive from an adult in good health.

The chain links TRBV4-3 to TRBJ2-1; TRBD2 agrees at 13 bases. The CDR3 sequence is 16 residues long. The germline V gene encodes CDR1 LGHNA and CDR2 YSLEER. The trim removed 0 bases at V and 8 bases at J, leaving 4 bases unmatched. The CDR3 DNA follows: TGCGCCAGCAGCCAAGAATGGACTAGCGGGAGCTATGAGCAGTTCTTC. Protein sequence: CASSQEWTSGSYEQFF.

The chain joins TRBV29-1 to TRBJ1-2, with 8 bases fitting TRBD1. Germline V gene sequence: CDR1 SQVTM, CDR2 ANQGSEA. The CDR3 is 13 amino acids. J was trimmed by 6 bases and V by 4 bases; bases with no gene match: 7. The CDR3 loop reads CSVADRGSDGYTF. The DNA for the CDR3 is TGCAGCGTTGCAGACAGGGGATCAGATGGCTACACCTTC. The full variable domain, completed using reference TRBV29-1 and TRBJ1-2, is SAVISQKPSRDICQRGTSLTIQCQVDSQVTMMFWYRQQPGQSLTLIATANQGSEATYESGFVIDKFPISRPNLTFSTLTVSNMSPEDSSIYLCSVADRGSDGYTFGSGTRLTVV.

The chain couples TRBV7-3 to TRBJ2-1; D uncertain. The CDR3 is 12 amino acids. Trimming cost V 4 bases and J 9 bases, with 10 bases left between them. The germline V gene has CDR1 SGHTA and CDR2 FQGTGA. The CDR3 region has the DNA TGTGCCAGCAGCTCGTTAGGTAGTGAGCAGTTCTTC. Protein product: CASSSLGSEQFF.

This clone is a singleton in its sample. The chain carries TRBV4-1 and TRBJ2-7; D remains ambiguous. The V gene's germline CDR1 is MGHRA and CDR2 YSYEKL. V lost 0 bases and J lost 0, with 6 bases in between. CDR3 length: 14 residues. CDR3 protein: CASSQDPTSYEQYF. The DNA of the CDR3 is TGCGCCAGCAGCCAAGATCCCACCTCCTACGAGCAGTACTTC.

The CDR3 DNA reads as TGTGCCAGCAGTGAAGCATCAGGACAGGGGGAATCACCCCTCCACTTT. Translated, it gives CASSEASGQGESPLHF. The J gene is TRBJ1-6, the V gene TRBV6-1, with TRBD1 matching over 10 bases. From germline, CDR1 is MNHNS and CDR2 SASEGT. CDR3 length equals 16 residues. Germline trimming cut 0 bases from V and 10 bases from J; bases unmatched to any gene: 6.

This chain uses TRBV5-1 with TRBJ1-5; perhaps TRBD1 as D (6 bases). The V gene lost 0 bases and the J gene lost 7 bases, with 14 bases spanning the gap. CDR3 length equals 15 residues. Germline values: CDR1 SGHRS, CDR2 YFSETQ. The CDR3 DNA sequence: TGCGCCAGCAGCTTGGAAGGGGGGACTAGCCAGCCCCAGCATTTT. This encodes CASSLEGGTSQPQHF. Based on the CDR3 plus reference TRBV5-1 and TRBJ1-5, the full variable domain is KAGVTQTPRYLIKTRGQQVTLSCSPISGHRSVSWYQQTPGQGLQFLFEYFSETQRNKGNFPGRFSGRQFSNSRSEMNVSTLELGDSALYLCASSLEGGTSQPQHFGDGTRLSIL.

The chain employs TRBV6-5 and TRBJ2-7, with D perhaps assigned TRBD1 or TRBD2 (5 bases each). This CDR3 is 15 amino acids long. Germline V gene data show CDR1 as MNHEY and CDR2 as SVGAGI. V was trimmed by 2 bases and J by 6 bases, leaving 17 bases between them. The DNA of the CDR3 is TGTGCCAGCAGTTACGCTAGCACGGGACCCCTCGAGCAGTACTTC. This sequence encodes CASSYASTGPLEQYF.

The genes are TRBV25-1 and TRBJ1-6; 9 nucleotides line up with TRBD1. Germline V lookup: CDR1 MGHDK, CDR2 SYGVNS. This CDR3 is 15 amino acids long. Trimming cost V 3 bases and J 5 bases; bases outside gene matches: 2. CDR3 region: CASSDWTGDNSPLHF. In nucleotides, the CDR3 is TGTGCCAGCAGTGACTGGACAGGGGATAATTCACCCCTCCACTTT.

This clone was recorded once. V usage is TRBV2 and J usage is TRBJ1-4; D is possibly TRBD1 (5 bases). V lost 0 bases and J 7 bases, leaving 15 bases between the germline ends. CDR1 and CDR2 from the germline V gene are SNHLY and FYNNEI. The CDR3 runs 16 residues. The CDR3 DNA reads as TGTGCCAGCAGTGAAGCGGGGGGACCGGGGCTTGAAAAACTGTTTTTT. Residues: CASSEAGGPGLEKLFF.

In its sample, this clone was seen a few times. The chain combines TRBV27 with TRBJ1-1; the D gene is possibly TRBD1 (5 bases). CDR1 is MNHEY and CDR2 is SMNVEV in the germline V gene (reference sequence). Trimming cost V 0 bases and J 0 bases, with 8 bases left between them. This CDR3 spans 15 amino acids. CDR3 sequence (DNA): TGTGCCAGCAGTTTATCGGCGGGGGTGAACACTGAAGCTTTCTTT. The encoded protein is CASSLSAGVNTEAFF.

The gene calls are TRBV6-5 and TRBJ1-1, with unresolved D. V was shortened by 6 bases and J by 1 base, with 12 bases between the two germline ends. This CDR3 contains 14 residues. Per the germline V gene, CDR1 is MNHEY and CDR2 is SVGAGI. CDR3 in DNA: TGTGCCAGCAGCCCAACCACACAGAACACTGAAGCTTTCTTT. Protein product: CASSPTTQNTEAFF.

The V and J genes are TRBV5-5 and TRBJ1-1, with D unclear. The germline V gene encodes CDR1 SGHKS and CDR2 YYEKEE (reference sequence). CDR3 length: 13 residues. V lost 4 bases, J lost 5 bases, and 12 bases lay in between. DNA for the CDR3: TGTGCCAGCAGCCCGCAGGCGGGGACTGAAGCTTTCTTT. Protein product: CASSPQAGTEAFF.

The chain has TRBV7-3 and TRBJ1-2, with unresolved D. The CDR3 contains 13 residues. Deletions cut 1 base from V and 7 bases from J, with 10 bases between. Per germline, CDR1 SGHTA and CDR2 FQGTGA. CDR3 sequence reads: CASSLRREAGYTF. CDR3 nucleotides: TGTGCCAGCAGCTTAAGGAGGGAAGCTGGCTACACCTTC.

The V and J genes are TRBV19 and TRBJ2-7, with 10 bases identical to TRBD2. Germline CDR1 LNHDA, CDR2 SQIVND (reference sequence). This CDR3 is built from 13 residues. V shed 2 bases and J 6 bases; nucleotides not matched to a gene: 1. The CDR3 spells CASSITSGAEQYF. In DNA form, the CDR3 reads TGTGCCAGTAGTATAACTAGCGGGGCCGAGCAGTACTTC.

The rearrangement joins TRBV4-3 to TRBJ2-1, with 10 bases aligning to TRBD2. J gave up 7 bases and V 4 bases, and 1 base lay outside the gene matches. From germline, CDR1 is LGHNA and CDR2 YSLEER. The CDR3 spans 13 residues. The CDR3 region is CASSLGLANEQFF. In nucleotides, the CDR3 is TGCGCCAGCAGCCTGGGACTAGCGAATGAGCAGTTCTTC.